This TCR beta chain originates from a study of shared clonotypes between healthy human individuals. Profiling relied on immunoSEQ multiplex PCR, and the TCRdb table lists in-frame clones only, not all of them. The repertoire consists of approximately 700,000 clones, with roughly 73% occurring once and the leading ten covering about 1.8%. Looked up from germline, CDR1 is SGHNT and CDR2 is YYREEE (reference sequence). The CDR3 contains 14 residues. V lost 4 bases to trimming and J lost 5 bases, with 15 bases between them. The receptor was derived from a woman in her 30s in good health. This chain joins TRBV5-4 and TRBJ2-5; D is ambiguous. Sequencing was performed on memory CD4+ T cells sorted from blood. Subset described: CD45RA-negative fraction. In DNA form, the CDR3 reads TGTGCCAGCAGCGACCAAACGGTTCGGGAGACCCAGTACTTC. It is translated as CASSDQTVRETQYF.